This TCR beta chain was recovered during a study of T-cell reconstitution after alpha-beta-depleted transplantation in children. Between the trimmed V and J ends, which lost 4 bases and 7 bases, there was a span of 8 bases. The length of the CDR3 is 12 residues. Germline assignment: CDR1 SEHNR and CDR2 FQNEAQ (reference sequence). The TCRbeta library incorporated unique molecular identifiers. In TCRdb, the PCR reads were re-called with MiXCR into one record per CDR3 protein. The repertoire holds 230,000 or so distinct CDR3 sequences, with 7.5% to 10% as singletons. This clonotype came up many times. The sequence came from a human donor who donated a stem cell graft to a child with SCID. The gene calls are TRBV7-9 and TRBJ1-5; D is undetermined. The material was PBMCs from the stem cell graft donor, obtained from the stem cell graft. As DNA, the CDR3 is TGTGCCAGCAGCTCCGGGGTCCAGCCCCAGCATTTT. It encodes CASSSGVQPQHF.